This T cell receptor beta chain was captured in a study of blood T cells in healthy people across ages. General observations from the study: Those diversity estimates obtained from one million T cells were thought to be underestimates. Relative to aged donors, long-lived donors carried more naive CD4+ cells and displayed higher diversity. PBMC samples, being unsorted, prevented any conclusive comparison of naive and antigen-experienced cells.

Primed by a sample-barcoded 5' primer and a J-beta primer mix, a second PCR proceeded for about 6 to 12 cycles. TCRdb re-analysed the 5' RACE reads in MiXCR, keeping a single row per CDR3 protein. Of fewer than 950,000 distinct CDR3 sequences listed, approximately 53% were seen once; the top ten hold about 42%. Every donor contributed 8 to 10 milliliters of peripheral blood by blood draw. With respect to this clonotype: Its antigen remains unidentified.

The TCR sequence derives from an elderly man in good health. Sequenced sample: blood.

The DNA of the CDR3 is TGTGCCAGCAGTCGGGACGGTGGCTACACCTTC. Amino acids: CASSRDGGYTF. The chain uses TRBV6-6 and TRBJ1-2, with D maybe TRBD1 (5 bases). The CDR3 contains 11 residues. CDR1 MNHNY and CDR2 SVGAGI come from the germline V gene (reference sequence). V lost 5 bases to trimming and J lost 7 bases, with 8 bases between them.